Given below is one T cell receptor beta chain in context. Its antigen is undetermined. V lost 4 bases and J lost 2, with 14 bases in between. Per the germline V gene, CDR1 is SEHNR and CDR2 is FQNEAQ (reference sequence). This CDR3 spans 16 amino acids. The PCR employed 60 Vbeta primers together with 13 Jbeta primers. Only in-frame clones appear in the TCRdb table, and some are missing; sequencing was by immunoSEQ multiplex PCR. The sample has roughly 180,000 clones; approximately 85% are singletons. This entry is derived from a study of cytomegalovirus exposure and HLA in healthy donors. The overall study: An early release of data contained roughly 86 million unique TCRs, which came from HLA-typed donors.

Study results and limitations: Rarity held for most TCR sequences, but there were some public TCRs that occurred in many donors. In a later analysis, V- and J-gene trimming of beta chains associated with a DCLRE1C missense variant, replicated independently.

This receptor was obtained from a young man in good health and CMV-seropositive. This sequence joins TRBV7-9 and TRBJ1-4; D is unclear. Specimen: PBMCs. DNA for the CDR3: TGTGCCAGCAGCTCCGATCCTAGTCTCACTAATGAAAAACTGTTTTTT. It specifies CASSSDPSLTNEKLFF.